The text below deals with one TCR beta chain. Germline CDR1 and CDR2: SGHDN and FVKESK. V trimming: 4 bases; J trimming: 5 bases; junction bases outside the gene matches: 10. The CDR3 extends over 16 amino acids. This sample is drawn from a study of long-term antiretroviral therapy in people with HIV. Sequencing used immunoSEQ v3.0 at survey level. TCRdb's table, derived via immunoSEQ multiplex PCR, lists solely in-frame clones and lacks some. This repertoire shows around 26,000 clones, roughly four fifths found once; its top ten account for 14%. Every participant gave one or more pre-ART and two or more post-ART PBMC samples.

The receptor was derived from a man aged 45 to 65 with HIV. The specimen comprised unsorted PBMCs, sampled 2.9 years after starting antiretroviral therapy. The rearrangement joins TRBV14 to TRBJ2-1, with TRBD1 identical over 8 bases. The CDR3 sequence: CASSPDRGYVHNEQFF. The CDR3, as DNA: TGTGCCAGCAGCCCAGACAGGGGATACGTCCACAATGAGCAGTTCTTC.